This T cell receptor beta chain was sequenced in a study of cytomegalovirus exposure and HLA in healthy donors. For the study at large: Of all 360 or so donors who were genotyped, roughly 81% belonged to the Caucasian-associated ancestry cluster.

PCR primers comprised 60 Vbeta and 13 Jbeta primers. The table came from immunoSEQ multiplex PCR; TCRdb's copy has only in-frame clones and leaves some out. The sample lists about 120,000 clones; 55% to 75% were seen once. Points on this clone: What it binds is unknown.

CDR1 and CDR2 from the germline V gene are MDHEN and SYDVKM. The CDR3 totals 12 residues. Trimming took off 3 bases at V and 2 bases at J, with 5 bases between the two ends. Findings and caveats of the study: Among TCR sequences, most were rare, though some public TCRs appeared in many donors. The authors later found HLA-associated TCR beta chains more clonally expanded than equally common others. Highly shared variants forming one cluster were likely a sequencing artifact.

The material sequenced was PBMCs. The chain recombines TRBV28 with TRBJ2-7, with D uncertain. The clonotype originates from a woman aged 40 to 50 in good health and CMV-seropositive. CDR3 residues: CASSFPAYEQYF. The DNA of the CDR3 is TGTGCCAGCAGTTTTCCAGCCTACGAGCAGTACTTC.